A single sample is the source of the 13 T cell receptor beta chains below, sequenced in a study of blood T cell repertoires in COVID-19. Assay used: immunoSEQ multiplex PCR; TCRdb lists only in-frame clones, some missing. This table has some 72,000 clones, 86% appearing once. The specimen sequenced was peripheral blood. Receptors were obtained from a man aged 50-59 years with active or convalescent COVID-19.

This clone has more than one count but fewer than ten. This chain links TRBV3-1 (or the pseudogene TRBV3-2) with TRBJ1-1, with TRBD1 as a possible D gene (5 bases). Trimming removed 1 base at V and 7 bases at J, with 13 bases between. This CDR3 contains 14 residues. Germline V gene data show CDR1 as LGHDT and CDR2 as YNNKEL (reference sequence). The CDR3 nucleotides read TGTGCCAGCAGCCAAGGGGCGGGGGTTGGTGAAGCTTTCTTT. Its protein product is CASSQGAGVGEAFF.

The V gene is TRBV6-1, the J gene TRBJ1-5, with a possible D match to TRBD1 (6 bases). Germline CDR1 MNHNS, CDR2 SASEGT. This CDR3 is built from 17 residues. Trimming pared 4 bases from V and 1 base from J, leaving 17 bases between. The CDR3 here is CASSGMAGALSNQPQHF. The CDR3 nucleotides are TGTGCCAGCAGTGGTATGGCAGGGGCTTTGAGCAATCAGCCCCAGCATTTT.

The CDR3, as DNA: TGTGCCAGCAGCCTAGGACAGGTTTCAGATACGCAGTATTTT. The encoded protein is CASSLGQVSDTQYF. The chain is built from TRBV7-2 and TRBJ2-3; TRBD1 matches 7 bases. CDR3 length: 14 residues. Germline assignment: CDR1 SGHTA and CDR2 FQGNSA. Trimming removed 5 bases from V and 4 bases from J; junction bases left unmatched: 6. The variable domain in full, completed from reference TRBV7-2 and TRBJ2-3, reads GAGVSQSPSNKVTEKGKDVELRCDPISGHTALYWYRQSLGQGLEFLIYFQGNSAPDKSGLPSDRFSAERTGGSVSTLTIQRTQQEDSAVYLCASSLGQVSDTQYFGPGTRLTVL.

This chain links TRBV7-2 with TRBJ2-3; 8 positions agree with TRBD2. Germline CDR1 is SGHTA and CDR2 is FQGNSA. The CDR3 has 16 residues. The ends lost 2 bases at V and 6 bases at J; junction bases unmatched: 10. CDR3 in DNA: TGTGCCAGCAGCTTACTTGCGGGGGGTCTTCTCGATACGCAGTATTTT. This translates into CASSLLAGGLLDTQYF.

The chain employs TRBV29-1 and TRBJ2-3; D is ambiguous. Germline-derived CDR1 and CDR2 are SQVTM and ANQGSEA. The CDR3 is made up of 12 amino acids. Trimming took off 2 bases at V and 4 bases at J, with 7 bases between the two ends. CDR3 residues: CSVEPNADTQYF. CDR3 nucleotide sequence: TGCAGCGTTGAACCAAATGCAGATACGCAGTATTTT.

The chain employs TRBV24-1 and TRBJ2-1, with 12 bases identical to TRBD2. V shed 4 bases and J 8 bases; nucleotides not matched to a gene: 5. Germline CDR1 reads KGHDR; CDR2 reads SFDVKD. The CDR3 has 15 residues. Here the CDR3 reads CATSESSGGADEQFF. The CDR3 DNA sequence: TGTGCCACCAGTGAGTCTAGCGGGGGGGCCGATGAGCAGTTCTTC.

The chain combines TRBV9 with TRBJ2-2, with D perhaps matching TRBD1 (7 bases). This CDR3 has 15 amino acids. V lost 2 bases and J 4 bases, leaving 12 bases between the germline ends. Per germline, CDR1 SGDLS and CDR2 YYNGEE. The CDR3 DNA sequence: TGTGCCAGCAGCGTGGCGGGACAGAGCACCGGGGAGCTGTTTTTT. Protein product: CASSVAGQSTGELFF. Looking up the rest from reference TRBV9 and TRBJ2-2 gives the full variable domain: DSGVTQTPKHLITATGQRVTLRCSPRSGDLSVYWYQQSLDQGLQFLIQYYNGEERAKGNILERFSAQQFPDLHSELNLSSLELGDSALYFCASSVAGQSTGELFFGEGSRLTVL.

The chain joins TRBV14 to TRBJ1-2; D unclear. CDR1 and CDR2 (germline): SGHDN, FVKESK. Trimming took 1 base from V and 2 from J, leaving 11 bases between them. The CDR3 extends over 15 amino acids. In nucleotides, the CDR3 is TGTGCCAGCAGCCAAGTCTCAGGAACAAACTATGGCTACACCTTC. Translation: CASSQVSGTNYGYTF.

The chain carries TRBV2 and TRBJ2-5; TRBD2 matches 7 bases. The CDR3 sequence is 13 residues long. Germline V gives CDR1 SNHLY, CDR2 FYNNEI. With V trimmed by 11 bases and J by 5 bases, 11 bases remained unmatched. CDR3 in DNA: TGTGCCTGCCTGGGACTACCTGCCGAGACCCAGTACTTC. This codes for CACLGLPAETQYF. Full variable domain (missing parts from reference TRBV2 and TRBJ2-5): EPEVTQTPSHQVTQMGQEVILRCVPISNHLYFYWYRQILGQKVEFLVSFYNNEISEKSEIFDDQFSVERPDGSNFTLKIRSTKLEDSAMYFCACLGLPAETQYFGPGTRLLVL.

V gene TRBV5-6 combines with J gene TRBJ2-4; D gene uncertain. Germline CDR1 is SGHDT and CDR2 is YYEEEE. Trimming took off 0 bases at V and 0 bases at J, with 10 bases between the two ends. The CDR3 totals 16 residues. CDR3 nucleotides: TGTGCCAGCAGCTTGGGGCGGAGCGCAGCCAAAAACATTCAGTACTTC. Amino acids: CASSLGRSAAKNIQYF.

This clone was counted a single time. The chain combines TRBV7-9 with TRBJ2-1; D call uncertain. Germline CDR1 is SEHNR and CDR2 is FQNEAQ (reference sequence). CDR3 length equals 12 residues. Trimming shortened V by 0 bases and J by 10 bases, and 7 bases separated the two germline ends. The CDR3 protein is CASSLAHGEQFF. As DNA, the CDR3 is TGTGCCAGCAGCTTAGCGCACGGGGAGCAGTTCTTC.

The chain recombines TRBV28 with TRBJ1-3; 9 bases line up with TRBD1. CDR3 length equals 17 residues. Germline V lookup: CDR1 MDHEN, CDR2 SYDVKM. Trimming at V came to 2 bases and at J to 0 bases, leaving 5 bases not matched to a gene. The chain's CDR3 is CASSLPLTGGSGNTIYF. The CDR3 DNA reads as TGTGCCAGCAGTTTACCCCTGACAGGGGGCTCTGGAAACACCATATATTTT.

This clone was recorded once. The J gene is TRBJ2-5, the V gene TRBV7-8, with 8 positions matching TRBD2. Germline assignment: CDR1 SGHVS and CDR2 FQNEAQ. V lost 3 bases, J lost 3 bases, and 0 bases stayed unmatched. CDR3 length equals 13 residues. CDR3 loop: CASSLGLEETQYF. The DNA of the CDR3 is TGTGCCAGCAGCTTGGGACTAGAAGAGACCCAGTACTTC.